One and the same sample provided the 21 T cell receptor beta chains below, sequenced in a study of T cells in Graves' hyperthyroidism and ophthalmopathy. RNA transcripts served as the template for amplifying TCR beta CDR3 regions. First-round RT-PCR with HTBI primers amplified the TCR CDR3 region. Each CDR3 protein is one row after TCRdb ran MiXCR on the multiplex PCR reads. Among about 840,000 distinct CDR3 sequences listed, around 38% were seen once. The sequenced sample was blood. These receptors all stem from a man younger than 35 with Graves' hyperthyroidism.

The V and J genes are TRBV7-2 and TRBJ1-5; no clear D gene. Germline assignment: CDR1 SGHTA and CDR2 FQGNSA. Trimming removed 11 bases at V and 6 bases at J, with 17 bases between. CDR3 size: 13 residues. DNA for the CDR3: TGTGCCGGGAGGGTGAGGGCAAGTCAGCCCCAGCATTTT. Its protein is CAGRVRASQPQHF.

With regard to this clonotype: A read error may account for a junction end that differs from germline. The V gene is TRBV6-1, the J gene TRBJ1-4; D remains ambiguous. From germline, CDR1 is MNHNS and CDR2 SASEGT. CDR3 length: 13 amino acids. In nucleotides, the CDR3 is TGTGCCGGCAGTGAAGGTGTCGGGCAGATCCCGTTTTTT. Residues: CAGSEGVGQIPFF.

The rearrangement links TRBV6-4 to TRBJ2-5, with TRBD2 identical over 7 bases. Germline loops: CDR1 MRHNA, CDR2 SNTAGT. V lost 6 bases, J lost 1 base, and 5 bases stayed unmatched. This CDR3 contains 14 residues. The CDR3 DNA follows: TGTGCCAGCAGGAAGACTAGCCCCCAAGAGACCCAGTACTTC. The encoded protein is CASRKTSPQETQYF.

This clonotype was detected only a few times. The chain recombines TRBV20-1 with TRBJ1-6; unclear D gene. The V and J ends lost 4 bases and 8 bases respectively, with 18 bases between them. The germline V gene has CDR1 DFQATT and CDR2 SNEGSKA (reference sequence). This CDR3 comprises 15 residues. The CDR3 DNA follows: TGCAGTGCTACCTCAATGGGCCAGGATTATTCACCCCTCCACTTT. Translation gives CSATSMGQDYSPLHF.

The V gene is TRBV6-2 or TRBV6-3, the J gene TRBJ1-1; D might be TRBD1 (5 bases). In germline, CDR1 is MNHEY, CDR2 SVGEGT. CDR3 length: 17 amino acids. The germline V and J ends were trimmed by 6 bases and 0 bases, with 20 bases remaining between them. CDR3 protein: CASRRVDSLQLNTEAFF. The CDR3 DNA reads TGTGCCAGCAGGAGGGTAGACAGCCTTCAACTGAACACTGAAGCTTTCTTT.

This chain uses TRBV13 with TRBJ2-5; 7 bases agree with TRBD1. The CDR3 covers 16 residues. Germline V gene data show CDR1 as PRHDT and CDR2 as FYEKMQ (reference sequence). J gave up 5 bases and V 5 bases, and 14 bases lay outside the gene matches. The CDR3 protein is CASSPGLQRGGETQYF. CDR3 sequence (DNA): TGTGCCAGCAGCCCGGGCCTGCAGCGAGGGGGCGAGACCCAGTACTTC.

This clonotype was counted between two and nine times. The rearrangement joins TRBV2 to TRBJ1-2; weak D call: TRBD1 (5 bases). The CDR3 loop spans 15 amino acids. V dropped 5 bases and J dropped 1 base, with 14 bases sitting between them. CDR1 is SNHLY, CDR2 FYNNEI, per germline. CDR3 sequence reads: CASSSLQDLNYGYTF. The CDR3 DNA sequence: TGTGCCAGCAGTTCACTACAGGACCTTAACTATGGCTACACCTTC.

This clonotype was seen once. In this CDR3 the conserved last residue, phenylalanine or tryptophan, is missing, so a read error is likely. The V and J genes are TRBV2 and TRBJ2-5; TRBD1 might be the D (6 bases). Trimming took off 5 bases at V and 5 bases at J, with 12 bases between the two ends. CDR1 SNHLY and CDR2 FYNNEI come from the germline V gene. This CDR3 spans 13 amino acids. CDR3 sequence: CASSQQGAETQYL. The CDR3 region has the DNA TGTGCCAGCAGTCAACAGGGTGCGGAGACCCAGTACCTC.

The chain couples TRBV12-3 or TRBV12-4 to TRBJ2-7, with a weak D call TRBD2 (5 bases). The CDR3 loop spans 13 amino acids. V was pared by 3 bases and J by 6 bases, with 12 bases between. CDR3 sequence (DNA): TGTGCCAGCAGTTTCGATCTGGACTCCGAGCAGTACTTC. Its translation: CASSFDLDSEQYF.

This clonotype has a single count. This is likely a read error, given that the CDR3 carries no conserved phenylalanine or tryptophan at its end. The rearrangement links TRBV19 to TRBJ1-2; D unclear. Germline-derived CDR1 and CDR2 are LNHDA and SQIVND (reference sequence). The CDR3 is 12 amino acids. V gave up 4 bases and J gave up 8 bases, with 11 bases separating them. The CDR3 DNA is TGTGCCAGTAGTAACCCGACGATAGGCTACACCCTC. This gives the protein CASSNPTIGYTL.

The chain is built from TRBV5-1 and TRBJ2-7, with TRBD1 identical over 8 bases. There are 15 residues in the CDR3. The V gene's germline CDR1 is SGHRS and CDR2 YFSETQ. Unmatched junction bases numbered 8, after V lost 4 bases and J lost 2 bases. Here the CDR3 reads CASSHQTGDAYEQYF. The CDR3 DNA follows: TGCGCCAGCAGCCATCAGACAGGGGACGCCTACGAGCAGTACTTC. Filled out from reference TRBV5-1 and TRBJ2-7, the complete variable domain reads KAGVTQTPRYLIKTRGQQVTLSCSPISGHRSVSWYQQTPGQGLQFLFEYFSETQRNKGNFPGRFSGRQFSNSRSEMNVSTLELGDSALYLCASSHQTGDAYEQYFGPGTRLTVT.

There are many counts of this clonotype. CDR3 bases: TGTGCCATCATGCGGGACCGGAGCTCCTACGAGCAGTACTTC. Its protein product is CAIMRDRSSYEQYF. This chain links TRBV10-3 with TRBJ2-7; maybe TRBD2 (6 bases). The CDR3 contains 14 residues. Per the germline V gene, CDR1 is ENHRY and CDR2 is SYGVKD. Trimming shortened V by 7 bases and J by 0 bases, and 13 bases separated the two germline ends.

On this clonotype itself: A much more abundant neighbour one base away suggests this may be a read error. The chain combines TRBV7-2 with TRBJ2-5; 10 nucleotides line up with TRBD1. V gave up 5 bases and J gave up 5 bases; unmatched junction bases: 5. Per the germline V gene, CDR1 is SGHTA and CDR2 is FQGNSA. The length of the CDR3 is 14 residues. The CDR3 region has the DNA TGTGCCAGCAGCGTGCCGACAGGGGGCGAGACCCAGTACTTC. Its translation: CASSVPTGGETQYF.

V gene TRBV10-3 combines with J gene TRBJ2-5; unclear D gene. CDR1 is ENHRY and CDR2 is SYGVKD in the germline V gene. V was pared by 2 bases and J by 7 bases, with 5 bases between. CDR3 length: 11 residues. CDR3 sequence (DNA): TGTGCCATCAGTGAGGAAGGGACCCAGTACTTC. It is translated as CAISEEGTQYF.

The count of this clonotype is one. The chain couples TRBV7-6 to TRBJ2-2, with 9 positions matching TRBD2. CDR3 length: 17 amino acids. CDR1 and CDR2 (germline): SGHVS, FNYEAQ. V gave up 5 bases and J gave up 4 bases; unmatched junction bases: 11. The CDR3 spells CASSTQSGRSSTGELFF. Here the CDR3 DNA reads TGTGCCAGCAGCACCCAAAGCGGGAGGTCGAGCACCGGGGAGCTGTTTTTT.

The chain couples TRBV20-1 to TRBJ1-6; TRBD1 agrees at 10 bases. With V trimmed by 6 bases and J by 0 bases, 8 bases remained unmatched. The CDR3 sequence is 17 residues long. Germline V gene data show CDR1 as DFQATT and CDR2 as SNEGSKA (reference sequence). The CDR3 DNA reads TGCAGTGCCCCATCCCGGACAGGGGGCTCCTATAATTCACCCCTCCACTTT. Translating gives CSAPSRTGGSYNSPLHF.

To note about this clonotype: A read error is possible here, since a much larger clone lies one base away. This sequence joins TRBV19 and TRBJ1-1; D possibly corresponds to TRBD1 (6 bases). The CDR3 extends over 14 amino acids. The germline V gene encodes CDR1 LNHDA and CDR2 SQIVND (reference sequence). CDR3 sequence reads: CASSIGQGRAETFF. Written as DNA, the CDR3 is TGTGCCAGTAGTATCGGGCAGGGGCGAGCTGAAACTTTCTTT.

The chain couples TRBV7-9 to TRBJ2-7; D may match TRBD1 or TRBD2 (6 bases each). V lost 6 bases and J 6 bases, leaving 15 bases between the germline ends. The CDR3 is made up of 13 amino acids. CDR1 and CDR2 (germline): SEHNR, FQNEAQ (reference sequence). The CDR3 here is CASSLWGASEQYF. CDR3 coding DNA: TGTGCCAGCAGTTTATGGGGGGCGAGCGAGCAGTACTTC.

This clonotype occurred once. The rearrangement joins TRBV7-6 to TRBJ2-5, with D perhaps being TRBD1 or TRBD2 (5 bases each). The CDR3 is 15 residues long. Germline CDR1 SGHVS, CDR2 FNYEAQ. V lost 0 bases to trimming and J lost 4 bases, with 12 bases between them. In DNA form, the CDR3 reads TGTGCCAGCAGCTTAGCGGGGGAAGCAACAGAGACCCAGTACTTC. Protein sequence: CASSLAGEATETQYF.

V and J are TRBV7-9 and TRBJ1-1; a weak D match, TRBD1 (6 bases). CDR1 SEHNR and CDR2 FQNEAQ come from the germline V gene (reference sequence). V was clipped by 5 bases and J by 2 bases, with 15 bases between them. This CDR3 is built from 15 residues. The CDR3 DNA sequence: TGTGCCAGCAGCCAAGACGGACAGATTAACACTGAAGCTTTCTTT. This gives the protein CASSQDGQINTEAFF.

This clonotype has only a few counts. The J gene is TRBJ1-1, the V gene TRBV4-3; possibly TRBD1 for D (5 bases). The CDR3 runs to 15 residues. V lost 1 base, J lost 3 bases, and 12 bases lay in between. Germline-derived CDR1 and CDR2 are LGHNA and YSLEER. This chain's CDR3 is CASSQAPGPDTEAFF. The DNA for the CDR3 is TGCGCCAGCAGCCAAGCGCCAGGGCCTGACACTGAAGCTTTCTTT.